Each of the 10 T cell receptor beta chains below was sequenced from the same sample in a study of response to subunit inactivated influenza vaccine. TCRdb re-derived calls from the RT-PCR reads in MiXCR, one entry per CDR3 protein. The sample records hundreds of thousands of distinct CDR3 sequences, roughly 13% being singletons. This specimen was PBMCs from blood, taken roughly 15 days before vaccination. The receptors were sampled from a man aged 50 to 59 who received an inactivated influenza vaccine.

In this sample, this clonotype turned up a few times. The chain couples TRBV4-1 to TRBJ2-7; D not resolved. Germline values: CDR1 MGHRA, CDR2 YSYEKL. The CDR3 covers 15 residues. Between the trimmed V and J ends, which lost 2 bases and 5 bases, there was a span of 16 bases. The CDR3 region is CASSQTTGQQDEQYF. DNA for the CDR3: TGCGCCAGCAGCCAAACGACGGGCCAGCAGGACGAGCAGTACTTC.

Comments on this clonotype: The junction and the germline gene differ at one end; a read error may be behind it. V gene TRBV25-1 combines with J gene TRBJ2-1; tentative D call: TRBD1 (5 bases). The CDR3 spans 14 residues. From germline, CDR1 is MGHDK and CDR2 SYGVNS. DNA for the CDR3: TGTGCCAGCAGTCACCTCCAGGGATACACTGAGCAGTTCTTC. The encoded protein is CASSHLQGYTEQFF. Together with reference TRBV25-1 and TRBJ2-1, the CDR3 gives the full variable domain: EADIYQTPRYLVIGTGKKITLECSQTMGHDKMYWYQQDPGMELHLIHYSYGVNSTEKGDLSSESTVSRIRTEHFPLTLESARPSHTSQYLCASSHLQGYTEQFFGPGTRLTVL.

As concerns this clonotype: With a much larger clone just one base away, this may be a read error. The chain uses TRBV10-3 and TRBJ2-3; D call uncertain. The end of the DNA fits TRBJ1-5 better, so the J call may be wrong. Germline CDR1 ENHRY, CDR2 SYGVKD. The CDR3 loop spans 15 amino acids. CDR3 DNA sequence: TGTGCCATCAGTGATCGGGGAGTTAGCACAGATACGCAGCATTTT. Amino acid sequence: CAISDRGVSTDTQHF.

The chain carries TRBV20-1 and TRBJ2-4, with D possibly being TRBD2 (5 bases). Trimming pared 3 bases from V and 0 bases from J, leaving 15 bases between. This CDR3 region has 16 residues. Germline V gene data show CDR1 as DFQATT and CDR2 as SNEGSKA (reference sequence). DNA for the CDR3: TGCAGTGCTAGGGAAAAATGGGAGCTAGCCAAAAACATTCAGTACTTC. Its protein product is CSAREKWELAKNIQYF.

The chain employs TRBV5-6 and TRBJ2-5, with D possibly TRBD1 on 6 matching bases. Germline V gene sequence: CDR1 SGHDT, CDR2 YYEEEE. V was trimmed by 4 bases and J by 4 bases, leaving 17 bases between them. This CDR3 spans 15 amino acids. The CDR3 region is CASSPDRSGGETQYF. The CDR3 DNA is TGTGCCAGCAGCCCGGACAGAAGTGGAGGAGAGACCCAGTACTTC. The full variable domain, its missing parts supplied by reference TRBV5-6 and TRBJ2-5, is DAGVTQSPTHLIKTRGQQVTLRCSPKSGHDTVSWYQQALGQGPQFIFQYYEEEERQRGNFPDRFSGHQFPNYSSELNVNALLLGDSALYLCASSPDRSGGETQYFGPGTRLLVL.

This chain links TRBV7-2 with TRBJ2-7; D call uncertain. V lost 1 base, J lost 6 bases, and 10 bases lay in between. This CDR3 is 13 amino acids long. Germline V lookup: CDR1 SGHTA, CDR2 FQGNSA. CDR3 nucleotide sequence: TGTGCCAGCAGCTTAGTATTTATCTCCGAGCAGTACTTC. This gives the protein CASSLVFISEQYF.

A remark on this clonotype: Possible read error: a much larger clone is one base away. For the CDR3, the DNA is TGTGCCGGCAGAGGACAGGGGAACACTGAAGCTTTCTTT. It codes for CAGRGQGNTEAFF. The chain couples TRBV6-2 or TRBV6-3 to TRBJ1-1; the match to TRBD1 covers 8 bases. The CDR3 is made up of 13 amino acids. CDR1 and CDR2 (germline): MNHEY, SVGEGT.

The chain employs TRBV11-2 and TRBJ2-7, with a weak D call TRBD1 (5 bases). The germline CDR1 and CDR2 sequences are SGHAT and FQNNGV. Trimming cost V 5 bases and J 0 bases, with 14 bases left between them. The length of the CDR3 is 15 residues. The CDR3 coding sequence is TGTGCCAGCAGCCCATCAGGGTGGGGCTCCTACGAGCAGTACTTC. It yields the protein CASSPSGWGSYEQYF.

This clonotype came up a few times. V and J are TRBV15 and TRBJ1-1; D not resolved. The ends were cut back, 3 bases at V and 8 bases at J, with 10 bases in the middle. CDR3 length: 12 residues. Germline V gene sequence: CDR1 LNHNV, CDR2 YYDKDF (reference sequence). CDR3 residues: CATSSRRNEAFF. The CDR3 bases are TGTGCCACCAGCAGCCGGAGGAACGAAGCTTTCTTT.

This clonotype has a count of ten or more. The rearrangement joins TRBV30 to TRBJ1-4; D unresolved. The CDR3 totals 13 residues. V lost 5 bases to trimming and J lost 0 bases, with 7 bases between them. Germline loops: CDR1 GTSNPN, CDR2 SVGIG (reference sequence). CDR3 bases: TGTGCCTGGGATGGTGCAACTAATGAAAAACTGTTTTTT. Translating gives CAWDGATNEKLFF.